This T cell receptor beta chain was identified in a study of blood T cell repertoires in COVID-19 (TCRdb year 2020). About the study as a whole: The collaborator samples originated in the United States, Italy and Spain and spanned the acute and convalescent phases of COVID-19. The material from the prospective study consisted of cDNA or gDNA derived from T cells, B-cell-depleted T cells, or PBMCs. The dataset comprised deeply sampled blood TCRbeta repertoires from subjects exposed to, actively infected with, or recovered from COVID-19. A freely available public database, intended as a resource for researchers studying the immune response to SARS-CoV-2, is where the repertoires were released. The samples were drawn from the first 160 participants of the ongoing ImmuneRACE study and from under 1,500 subjects provided by 6 global collaborators. The sample metadata nearly always contained a de-identified subject ID, COVID-19 status, age in years and sex. Where HLA class I and class II types were available, the types were taken from metadata supplied by the sample provider, not from assay-based typing.

As regards this clone: It lacks a known antigen. Base qualities are not recorded, but no much larger clone differs from it by a single base.

At one collaborating source in Seattle, patients were enrolled during active infection and were followed longitudinally through the course of disease. Collaborating institutions collected whole blood in K2EDTA tubes following their own protocols. Collaborator samples were shipped for TCRbeta analysis as frozen whole blood, isolated PBMCs, or DNA extracted from either sample type. The paper's findings and limits, for the study overall: The amount of clinical and demographic metadata varied by source and participant and was provided uncurated.

CDR1 and CDR2 were assigned from the germline V gene as SGHTA and FQGNSA. V ends up 4 bases short and J 7 bases short, with an unmatched junction base count of 6. Including the terminal cysteine and phenylalanine, the CDR3 comprises 13 residues. Only the CDR3 DNA stays, 39 bases, in frame from base 1. TCRbeta CDR3 regions were amplified from genomic DNA using the immunoSEQ Assay, a bias-controlled multiplex PCR. Per the original workflow: Nucleated cell counts per sample were estimated from amplification of reference gene primers within the assay. Sequence reads were collapsed and filtered to measure the absolute abundance of every unique TCRbeta CDR3 rearrangement. For each sample, productive Simpson clonality was calculated by taking the square root of Simpson's diversity index across productive rearrangements. Here the immuneACCESS table is served through TCRdb, limited to in-frame sequences with V and J called. Missing clones are a known gap in these copies; in checked studies unresolved V genes cover under half, and the rest lacks a known reason. The V and J calls and the clone size are those of that table, but D and trimming were determined from the DNA. This sample gives some 300,000 clones in total; 85% to 90% of them show up just once. Jointly, the top ten make up roughly 1.9% of the sample.

The source of this sequence is a woman aged 25 to 39 with COVID-19, enrolled during active disease. The rearrangement joined TRBV7-2 to TRBJ1-1; TRBD1 agrees with 7 junctional bases. The sample comprised peripheral blood. The nucleotides are TGTGCCAGCAGCTCAAGACAGGGAATTGAAGCTTTCTTT. It translates as CASSSRQGIEAFF.